The 21 T cell receptor beta chains listed next were all sequenced from one sample in a study of T cells after yellow fever vaccination. TCRdb passed the 5' RACE reads through MiXCR, listing each CDR3 protein once. The sample yields 500,000 to 650,000 distinct CDR3 sequences, approximately 12% seen once. This specimen consisted of PBMCs, obtained on the day of the yellow fever booster vaccination. These receptors originate from a man aged 25-40 years who received the YFV17D yellow fever vaccine.

This clonotype was seen a few times. V is TRBV7-8 and J is TRBJ2-3, with TRBD2 matching over 12 bases. Per germline, CDR1 SGHVS and CDR2 FQNEAQ. CDR3 size: 14 residues. With V trimmed by 6 bases and J by 5 bases, 3 bases remained unmatched. The CDR3 here is CASSSSGRGDTQYF. CDR3 sequence (DNA): TGTGCCAGCAGTTCTAGCGGGAGGGGAGATACGCAGTATTTT.

The chain recombines TRBV6-2 or TRBV6-3 with TRBJ2-2; 13 bases line up with TRBD2. This CDR3 contains 16 residues. Trimming cost V 7 bases and J 3 bases; bases outside gene matches: 5. Per the germline V gene, CDR1 is MNHEY and CDR2 is SVGEGT. The CDR3 DNA follows: TGTGCCAGCACCGGACTAGCGGGAGTGTACACCGGGGAGCTGTTTTTT. Translation gives CASTGLAGVYTGELFF.

This rearrangement joins TRBV5-1 to TRBJ2-2; D is perhaps TRBD2 (7 bases). With 4 bases removed from V and 4 bases from J, the gap between germline ends came to 17 bases. Germline V gives CDR1 SGHRS, CDR2 YFSETQ. CDR3 length: 16 residues. CDR3: CASSLGASGGTGELFF. As DNA, the CDR3 is TGCGCCAGCAGCCTGGGGGCTAGCGGTGGCACCGGGGAGCTGTTTTTT.

V is TRBV20-1 and J is TRBJ2-1; weak D call: TRBD2 (6 bases). The CDR3 loop spans 16 amino acids. Per the germline V gene, CDR1 is DFQATT and CDR2 is SNEGSKA (reference sequence). The V gene lost 3 bases and the J gene lost 1 base, with 16 bases spanning the gap. CDR3 protein: CSASIGGPRSYNEQFF. The CDR3 DNA is TGCAGTGCTAGCATTGGAGGGCCAAGGTCCTACAATGAGCAGTTCTTC.

The J gene is TRBJ1-1, the V gene TRBV9, with D uncertain. Germline CDR1 is SGDLS and CDR2 is YYNGEE. This CDR3 is built from 13 residues. Trimming took off 2 bases at V and 11 bases at J, with 16 bases between the two ends. CDR3 sequence (DNA): TGTGCCAGCAGCGTCACTACAATCGGGCGGGCTTTCTTT. Residues: CASSVTTIGRAFF. Together with reference TRBV9 and TRBJ1-1, the CDR3 gives the full variable domain: DSGVTQTPKHLITATGQRVTLRCSPRSGDLSVYWYQQSLDQGLQFLIQYYNGEERAKGNILERFSAQQFPDLHSELNLSSLELGDSALYFCASSVTTIGRAFFGQGTRLTVV.

A few counts support this clonotype. CDR3 sequence reads: CSAKPGLASHYEQYF. The CDR3 region has the DNA TGCAGTGCCAAACCGGGACTAGCGTCCCACTACGAGCAGTACTTC. V gene TRBV20-1 combines with J gene TRBJ2-7; 10 bases match TRBD2. CDR3 size: 15 residues. CDR1 is DFQATT and CDR2 is SNEGSKA in the germline V gene (reference sequence). The J segment lost 3 bases and the V segment lost 6 bases, leaving 11 bases of the junction unmatched.

The sample holds a few counts of this clonotype. The chain uses TRBV7-3 and TRBJ2-1, with 7 positions matching TRBD2. J lost 7 bases, V lost 1 base, and 7 bases had no gene match. This CDR3 has 15 residues. In germline, CDR1 is SGHTA, CDR2 FQGTGA. Here the CDR3 DNA reads TGTGCCAGCAGCTTAAATATGGGGGGGACGAATGAGCAGTTCTTC. It codes for CASSLNMGGTNEQFF.

A few counts support this clonotype. CDR3 amino acids: CASSQEGGRTEAFF. The CDR3 DNA follows: TGTGCCAGCAGCCAAGAGGGGGGGAGGACTGAAGCTTTCTTT. The V and J genes are TRBV3-1 and TRBJ1-1, with D perhaps matching TRBD1 (5 bases). Trimming cost V 0 bases and J 5 bases, with 10 bases left between them. CDR1 and CDR2 from the germline V gene are LGHDT and YNNKEL (reference sequence). The CDR3 has 14 amino acids.

The genes are TRBV20-1 and TRBJ1-1; D possibly corresponds to TRBD1 (5 bases). Germline CDR1 is DFQATT and CDR2 is SNEGSKA (reference sequence). CDR3 length: 17 amino acids. V was shortened by 1 base and J by 6 bases, with 24 bases between the two germline ends. CDR3 loop: CSARVGWRVGGEAEAFF. The CDR3 DNA is TGCAGTGCTAGAGTGGGGTGGAGGGTTGGGGGTGAGGCTGAAGCTTTCTTT.

This clonotype came up a few times. The chain carries TRBV9 and TRBJ2-1, with D possibly being TRBD2 (5 bases). Germline V gene lookup returns CDR1 SGDLS and CDR2 YYNGEE. The CDR3 runs to 14 residues. V shed 4 bases and J shed 10 bases, with 18 bases lying between them. CDR3 loop: CASSPPTPTGEQFF. The CDR3 coding sequence is TGTGCCAGCAGCCCCCCCACGCCCACGGGGGAGCAGTTCTTC.

The chain uses TRBV4-3 and TRBJ2-7, with TRBD2 identical over 7 bases. J gave up 2 bases and V 0 bases, and 13 bases lay outside the gene matches. Germline lookup yields CDR1 LGHNA and CDR2 YSLEER. The CDR3 spans 18 residues. The DNA of the CDR3 is TGCGCCAGCAGCCAAGATTCTCCAGCGGGAAGCCCAACCTACGAGCAGTACTTC. Translating it yields CASSQDSPAGSPTYEQYF.

The V gene is TRBV4-1, the J gene TRBJ2-6; the D gene is possibly TRBD1 (5 bases). This CDR3 spans 17 amino acids. Germline V gene lookup returns CDR1 MGHRA and CDR2 YSYEKL. V was trimmed by 0 bases and J by 0 bases, leaving 9 bases between them. In nucleotides, the CDR3 is TGCGCCAGCAGCCAAGACAGGGTTAGCTCTGGGGCCAACGTCCTGACTTTC. It codes for CASSQDRVSSGANVLTF.

The J gene is TRBJ2-2, the V gene TRBV9; possibly TRBD1 for D (5 bases). The V gene lost 3 bases and the J gene lost 5 bases, with 11 bases spanning the gap. The germline gives CDR1 SGDLS, CDR2 YYNGEE. This CDR3 contains 14 residues. CDR3 bases: TGTGCCAGCAGCGATCCAGGGATTACCGGGGAGCTGTTTTTT. Protein sequence: CASSDPGITGELFF.

This clonotype occurred many times. V and J are TRBV12-3 or TRBV12-4 and TRBJ2-7, with TRBD2 matching 12 bases. The CDR3 extends over 15 amino acids. V gave up 6 bases and J gave up 2 bases; unmatched junction bases: 5. CDR3 in DNA: TGTGCCAGCAGCTCGCGGACTAGCGGGGCCTACGAGCAGTACTTC. Protein sequence: CASSSRTSGAYEQYF.

This chain joins TRBV27 and TRBJ2-7; D uncertain. Germline lookup yields CDR1 MNHEY and CDR2 SMNVEV (reference sequence). The V end lost 2 bases, the J end lost 3 bases, and 11 bases lay between the germline ends. This CDR3 is 14 amino acids long. In nucleotides, the CDR3 is TGTGCCAGCAGTTTAGAAGGATCTGTCTACGAGCAGTACTTC. Protein product: CASSLEGSVYEQYF.

This chain links TRBV20-1 with TRBJ2-4, with D possibly being TRBD2 (5 bases). V gave up 5 bases and J gave up 12 bases, with 29 bases separating them. Germline V gives CDR1 DFQATT, CDR2 SNEGSKA (reference sequence). This CDR3 spans 16 amino acids. CDR3 amino acids: CSAPPARTRTPVAQYF. In DNA, the CDR3 is TGCAGTGCTCCCCCCGCGCGGACCAGGACTCCGGTCGCTCAGTACTTC.

This clonotype was found a few times. The chain employs TRBV21-1 and TRBJ2-7; the listed D gene, TRBD2, was not tested against the DNA. TRBV21-1 is a known pseudogene. The length of the CDR3 is 14 residues. The CDR3: CALKSPARGPEQYF. In DNA, the CDR3 is TGTGCCCTGAAGTCGCCGGCAAGAGGCCCCGAGCAGTACTTC.

V is TRBV20-1 and J is TRBJ2-3; 10 bases align to TRBD2. With V trimmed by 6 bases and J by 0 bases, 6 bases remained unmatched. The CDR3 is 15 residues long. Germline V lookup: CDR1 DFQATT, CDR2 SNEGSKA (reference sequence). CDR3 nucleotides: TGCAGTGCCCGGTTTAGCGGGAGGAGCACAGATACGCAGTATTTT. Residues: CSARFSGRSTDTQYF.

The DNA of the CDR3 is TGTGCCAGCAGCTTAGCAGCAGGGCAGGACATTCAGTACTTC. As protein: CASSLAAGQDIQYF. The V and J genes are TRBV7-9 and TRBJ2-4; possible D gene TRBD1, 5 bases. CDR1 is SEHNR and CDR2 is FQNEAQ in the germline V gene (reference sequence). The CDR3 is 14 amino acids. The V gene lost 0 bases and the J gene lost 8 bases, with 11 bases spanning the gap.

The rearrangement links TRBV7-9 to TRBJ1-2; D gene ambiguous. With 1 base removed from V and 2 bases from J, the gap between germline ends came to 11 bases. Looked up from germline, CDR1 is SEHNR and CDR2 is FQNEAQ (reference sequence). The CDR3 covers 15 residues. The CDR3 coding sequence is TGTGCCAGCAGCTTAGGATCGTGGAGCAACTATGGCTACACCTTC. It codes for CASSLGSWSNYGYTF.

This clonotype has only a few counts. The chain has TRBV7-8 and TRBJ2-2, with TRBD1 matching 7 bases. This CDR3 region has 17 residues. V lost 2 bases, J lost 2 bases, and 8 bases stayed unmatched. CDR1 is SGHVS, CDR2 FQNEAQ, per germline. CDR3 nucleotide sequence: TGTGCCAGCAGCTTATTGGAGACAGGGATCAACACCGGGGAGCTGTTTTTT. It encodes CASSLLETGINTGELFF.